One sample yielded the 30 T cell receptor beta chains listed below, sequenced in a study of low-dose radiotherapy and immunotherapy resistance in tumors. Covering alpha and beta chains, TRAV- and TRBV-specific primers were used for the first-strand cDNA. The TCRs were subjected to amplification over about 20 PCR cycles employing a constant-region primer in conjunction with a V-primer adapter. TCRdb redid the calling of the reads with MiXCR, one entry per CDR3 protein. The sample has around 9,300 distinct CDR3 sequences, approximately 69% seen once. The receptors originated from a human donor with advanced metastatic prostate, ovarian, gallbladder or colorectal cancer (not recorded which). This table probably holds off-target reads from a library built for another chain.

J is TRBJ2-5 and V is TRBV7-2, with TRBD1 matching 9 bases. V shed 4 bases and J 7 bases; nucleotides not matched to a gene: 7. This CDR3 region has 14 residues. Per the germline V gene, CDR1 is SGHTA and CDR2 is FQGNSA. The CDR3 sequence: CASSSGTGKGTQYF. In DNA form, the CDR3 reads TGTGCCAGCAGCTCCGGGACAGGGAAAGGGACCCAGTACTTC.

The chain has TRBV15 and TRBJ2-7; possibly TRBD1 for D (6 bases). This CDR3 is built from 15 residues. From germline, CDR1 is LNHNV and CDR2 YYDKDF (reference sequence). Trimming left V 3 bases short and J 6 bases short, with 18 bases between. CDR3 amino acids: CATSSASEGGFEQYF. The CDR3 DNA follows: TGTGCCACCAGCAGCGCCTCGGAAGGGGGATTCGAGCAGTACTTC.

This rearrangement joins TRBV6-8 to TRBJ1-2, with 7 bases fitting TRBD1. CDR3 length: 13 residues. V lost 6 bases, J lost 6 bases, and 7 bases stayed unmatched. CDR1 MNHGY and CDR2 SAAAGT come from the germline V gene. As DNA, the CDR3 is TGTGCCAGCAGGACACAGGGGTTCCATGGCTACACCTTC. Protein sequence: CASRTQGFHGYTF.

A note on this clonotype: The junction and the germline gene differ at one end; a read error may be behind it. The chain combines TRBV25-1 with TRBJ2-2; D is unresolved. This CDR3 comprises 16 residues. Germline assignment: CDR1 MGHDK and CDR2 SYGVNS. The CDR3 sequence is CASSEFGIGNAGELFF. CDR3 nucleotide sequence: TGTGCCAGCAGTGAATTTGGGATAGGGAACGCCGGGGAGCTGTTTTTT.

The V call is TRBV3-1, the J call TRBJ2-3, with TRBD1 matching 8 bases. The CDR3 spans 15 residues. Trimming cost V 3 bases and J 1 base; bases outside gene matches: 3. From germline, CDR1 is LGHDT and CDR2 YNNKEL (reference sequence). The DNA for the CDR3 is TGTGCCAGCAGCCATCAGGGGGCGGGCACAGATACGCAGTATTTT. Its protein product is CASSHQGAGTDTQYF.

The J gene is TRBJ2-7, the V gene TRBV21-1; whether TRBD1, the table's D call, matches the DNA was not checked. TRBV21-1 is marked as a pseudogene. The length of the CDR3 is 17 residues. In DNA form, the CDR3 reads TGTGCCAGCAGCAAAGGGGTTAGGCAGGGAGGCTCCTACGAGCAGTACTTC. Its translation is CASSKGVRQGGSYEQYF.

This chain uses TRBV5-1 with TRBJ2-5; a possible D gene is TRBD1 (6 bases). The V gene's germline CDR1 is SGHRS and CDR2 YFSETQ. Trimming cost V 3 bases and J 0 bases, with 9 bases left between them. The CDR3 consists of 14 residues. The CDR3 reads CASSSGEYQETQYF. CDR3 nucleotides: TGCGCCAGCAGCTCAGGGGAATACCAAGAGACCCAGTACTTC.

The rearrangement links TRBV20-1 to TRBJ2-7, with TRBD1 matching over 9 bases. Germline V gene data show CDR1 as DFQATT and CDR2 as SNEGSKA (reference sequence). With 6 bases clipped from V and 5 bases from J, the junction kept 5 bases outside the gene matches. The CDR3 consists of 12 residues. The CDR3 sequence is CSAGQGKNEQYF. DNA for the CDR3: TGCAGTGCCGGACAGGGGAAAAACGAGCAGTACTTC.

A remark on this clonotype: A junction boundary mismatches the germline segment, possibly from a read error. The CDR3 bases are TGTGCCAGCAGCTCCCAACTAGCGGGAGTTGGCGAGCAGTACTTC. Protein: CASSSQLAGVGEQYF. The genes are TRBV5-3 and TRBJ2-7, with TRBD2 matching 11 bases. TRBV5-3 is flagged as an ORF with uncertain function. This CDR3 spans 15 amino acids.

This sequence joins TRBV19 and TRBJ2-7; 8 nucleotides agree with TRBD1. CDR1 is LNHDA and CDR2 is SQIVND in the germline V gene (reference sequence). The length of the CDR3 is 14 residues. After removal of 4 bases from V and 4 bases from J, the junction contained 6 bases not matched to a gene. The CDR3: CASSKTGGTYEQYF. In DNA form, the CDR3 reads TGTGCCAGTAGTAAAACAGGGGGGACGTACGAGCAGTACTTC.

V and J are TRBV6-2 or TRBV6-3 and TRBJ2-7; possibly TRBD1 or TRBD2 for D (5 bases each). V was cut by 6 bases and J by 3 bases, with 15 bases left in between. Germline loops: CDR1 MNHEY, CDR2 SVGEGT. This CDR3 is 14 amino acids long. DNA for the CDR3: TGTGCCAGCAGATCCGGGGACGTAATCTACGAGCAGTACTTC. It codes for CASRSGDVIYEQYF.

This chain's CDR3 is CASRLDRTPINQPQHF. CDR3 coding DNA: TGTGCCAGCAGACTGGACAGGACGCCTATCAATCAGCCCCAGCATTTT. The gene calls are TRBV5-4 and TRBJ1-5, with 7 bases that match TRBD1. V shed 5 bases, J shed 3 bases, and the junction held 11 bases outside the gene matches. The CDR3 loop spans 16 amino acids. Germline CDR1 SGHNT, CDR2 YYREEE (reference sequence).

V is TRBV7-6 and J is TRBJ2-1; 13 positions agree with TRBD2. Germline V lookup: CDR1 SGHVS, CDR2 FNYEAQ. The CDR3 totals 18 residues. The V and J ends lost 3 bases and 0 bases, in that order; junction bases with no gene match: 5. CDR3 DNA: TGTGCCAGCAGCTTGACTAGCGGGAGGAGTTACTCCTACAATGAGCAGTTCTTC. Amino acid sequence: CASSLTSGRSYSYNEQFF.

The rearrangement joins TRBV5-1 to TRBJ2-3; 9 bases are shared with TRBD2. The CDR3 extends over 15 amino acids. Germline CDR1 is SGHRS and CDR2 is YFSETQ. The V and J ends lost 4 bases and 5 bases, in that order; junction bases with no gene match: 8. The CDR3 spells CASSPAGGPLDTQYF. Here the CDR3 DNA reads TGCGCCAGCAGCCCCGCGGGGGGGCCCTTAGATACGCAGTATTTT.

This clonotype has more than one count but fewer than ten. The CDR3 nucleotides read TGTGCCAGCAGTGAAGCTCGGACTACCTACACAGATACGCAGTATTTT. This gives the protein CASSEARTTYTDTQYF. The J gene is TRBJ2-3, the V gene TRBV2; possible D gene TRBD2, 6 bases. The V gene's germline CDR1 is SNHLY and CDR2 FYNNEI. V dropped 0 bases and J dropped 2 bases, with 12 bases sitting between them. The CDR3 runs 16 residues.

This clonotype was observed a handful of times. This sequence joins TRBV6-2 or TRBV6-3 and TRBJ1-1; D gene ambiguous. Between the trimmed V and J ends, which lost 5 bases and 1 base, there was a span of 8 bases. CDR3 length: 13 residues. CDR1 MNHEY and CDR2 SVGEGT come from the germline V gene. CDR3 protein: CASSTVRNTEAFF. The CDR3 DNA sequence: TGTGCCAGCAGTACGGTTCGGAACACTGAAGCTTTCTTT.

This chain connects TRBV29-1 to TRBJ2-3; D not resolved. Trimming took 0 bases from V and 14 from J, leaving 3 bases between them. CDR1 and CDR2 from the germline V gene are SQVTM and ANQGSEA. CDR3 length equals 8 residues. The CDR3 DNA sequence: TGCAGCGTTGAAGATGGGTATTTT. Its protein is CSVEDGYF.

The gene calls are TRBV5-4 and TRBJ1-2; a weak D match, TRBD1 (6 bases). The V end lost 0 bases, the J end lost 0 bases, and 9 bases lay between the germline ends. Germline CDR1 is SGHNT and CDR2 is YYREEE (reference sequence). The CDR3 contains 15 residues. CDR3: CASSLVGTTNYGYTF. DNA of the CDR3: TGTGCCAGCAGCTTGGTTGGGACAACTAACTATGGCTACACCTTC.

V and J are TRBV4-3 and TRBJ1-6; possible D gene TRBD1, 5 bases. V was clipped by 1 base and J by 8 bases, with 9 bases between them. Germline lookup yields CDR1 LGHNA and CDR2 YSLEER. The CDR3 loop spans 14 amino acids. CDR3 bases: TGCGCCAGCAGCCAAGGGATACAGGATTCACCCCTCCACTTT. Protein sequence: CASSQGIQDSPLHF.

The chain carries TRBV28 and TRBJ1-5; D is possibly TRBD1 (6 bases). Germline assignment: CDR1 MDHEN and CDR2 SYDVKM. Between the trimmed V and J ends, which lost 2 bases and 2 bases, there was a span of 10 bases. CDR3 length equals 15 residues. The CDR3 is CASSLGGQRNQPQHF. CDR3 nucleotide sequence: TGTGCCAGCAGTTTAGGTGGACAGCGCAATCAGCCCCAGCATTTT. Full variable domain (remainder filled in from reference TRBV28 and TRBJ1-5): DVKVTQSSRYLVKRTGEKVFLECVQDMDHENMFWYRQDPGLGLRLIYFSYDVKMKEKGDIPEGYSVSREKKERFSLILESASTNQTSMYLCASSLGGQRNQPQHFGDGTRLSIL.

This clonotype was seen only once. The chain uses TRBV11-2 and TRBJ2-1; 7 positions agree with TRBD2. CDR3 length: 16 residues. The V segment lost 0 bases and the J segment 4 bases; nucleotides outside the gene matches: 6. CDR1 and CDR2 from the germline V gene are SGHAT and FQNNGV. The CDR3 sequence: CASSLDGGSGYNEQFF. The CDR3 DNA reads TGTGCCAGCAGCTTAGACGGCGGGAGTGGTTACAATGAGCAGTTCTTC.

J is TRBJ2-2 and V is TRBV5-5; 8 bases are a match to TRBD1. V lost 6 bases, J lost 3 bases, and 4 bases stayed unmatched. The CDR3 has 14 amino acids. Germline-derived CDR1 and CDR2 are SGHKS and YYEKEE (reference sequence). In nucleotides, the CDR3 is TGTGCCAGCACTCGGACAGGGCACACCGGGGAGCTGTTTTTT. This gives the protein CASTRTGHTGELFF.

This clonotype counts as large. V is TRBV20-1 and J is TRBJ2-5, with a weak D call TRBD1 (5 bases). Per the germline V gene, CDR1 is DFQATT and CDR2 is SNEGSKA (reference sequence). Between the trimmed V and J ends, which lost 1 base and 1 base, there was a span of 7 bases. The CDR3 covers 13 residues. Here the CDR3 DNA reads TGCAGTGCTAGAGTCAGGGCCCAAGAGACCCAGTACTTC. The encoded protein is CSARVRAQETQYF.

The chain couples TRBV28 to TRBJ1-1; no firm D call. The V and J ends lost 5 bases and 1 base respectively, with 2 bases between them. CDR1 and CDR2 from the germline V gene are MDHEN and SYDVKM. The CDR3 sequence is 11 residues long. The CDR3 coding sequence is TGTGCCAGCAGTGGGAACACTGAAGCTTTCTTT. Its translation: CASSGNTEAFF.

This chain links TRBV10-3 with TRBJ2-2; possibly TRBD1 or TRBD2 for D (6 bases each). The length of the CDR3 is 17 residues. The germline V gene has CDR1 ENHRY and CDR2 SYGVKD. V was pared by 5 bases and J by 8 bases, with 24 bases between. CDR3 DNA sequence: TGTGCCATCAGTACCGCGCGAGGGGGAGGAGCTGCGGGGGAGCTGTTTTTT. The encoded protein is CAISTARGGGAAGELFF.

This chain connects TRBV10-3 to TRBJ2-7; 11 positions agree with TRBD2. The CDR3 length is 15 residues. Germline V gene lookup returns CDR1 ENHRY and CDR2 SYGVKD. V shed 0 bases, J shed 5 bases, and the junction held 3 bases outside the gene matches. The CDR3 protein is CAISESTSGTDEQYF. CDR3 nucleotide sequence: TGTGCCATCAGTGAGTCGACTAGCGGGACCGACGAGCAGTACTTC.

As concerns this clonotype: One end of the junction does not line up with germline, which may come from a read error. The genes are TRBV6-1 and TRBJ1-2; D gene uncertain. Germline CDR1 MNHNS, CDR2 SASEGT. The CDR3 length is 14 residues. CDR3 bases: TGTGCCAGCAGCGAAGGGCCCGCTAACTATGGCTACACCTTC. Residues: CASSEGPANYGYTF.

This chain links TRBV6-8 with TRBJ2-3; tentatively, D is TRBD1 (7 bases). CDR3 length: 14 amino acids. With 7 bases removed from V and 6 bases from J, the gap between germline ends came to 17 bases. Germline CDR1 reads MNHGY; CDR2 reads SAAAGT. This chain's CDR3 is CASTWGRGTDTQYF. Written as DNA, the CDR3 is TGTGCCAGCACCTGGGGCAGGGGGACTGATACGCAGTATTTT.

The rearrangement uses TRBV5-4 and TRBJ1-2; D might be TRBD1 (6 bases). The length of the CDR3 is 12 residues. Trimming left V 3 bases short and J 7 bases short, with 10 bases between. Germline CDR1 reads SGHNT; CDR2 reads YYREEE (reference sequence). CDR3 DNA: TGTGCCAGCAGCTCTACAGGGTTTGGCTACACCTTC. It specifies CASSSTGFGYTF.

The CDR3 reads CASGQGGNQPQHF. DNA for the CDR3: TGTGCCTCGGGGCAGGGGGGAAATCAGCCCCAGCATTTT. This rearrangement joins TRBV28 to TRBJ1-5, with TRBD1 matching over 7 bases. Per the germline V gene, CDR1 is MDHEN and CDR2 is SYDVKM. This CDR3 has 13 amino acids. The trim removed 11 bases at V and 4 bases at J, leaving 8 bases unmatched.